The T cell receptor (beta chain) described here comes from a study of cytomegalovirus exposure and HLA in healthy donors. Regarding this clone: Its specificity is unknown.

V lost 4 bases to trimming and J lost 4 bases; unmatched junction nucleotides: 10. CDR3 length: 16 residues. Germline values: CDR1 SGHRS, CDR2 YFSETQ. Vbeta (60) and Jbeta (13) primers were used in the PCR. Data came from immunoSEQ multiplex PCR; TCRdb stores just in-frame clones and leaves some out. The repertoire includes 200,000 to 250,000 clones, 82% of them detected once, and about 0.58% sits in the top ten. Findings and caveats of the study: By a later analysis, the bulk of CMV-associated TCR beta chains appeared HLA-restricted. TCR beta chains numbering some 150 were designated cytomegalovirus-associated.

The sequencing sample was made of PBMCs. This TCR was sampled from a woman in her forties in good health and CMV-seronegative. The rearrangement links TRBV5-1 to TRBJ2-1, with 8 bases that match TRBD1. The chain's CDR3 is CASSLQGAVEYNEQFF. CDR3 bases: TGCGCCAGCAGCCTTCAGGGGGCGGTTGAGTACAATGAGCAGTTCTTC.